This T cell receptor beta chain emerged from a study of blood T cell repertoires in COVID-19. For the study at large: From the United States, Italy and Spain came samples of acute and convalescent COVID-19.

This CDR3 has 14 amino acids. Clones were sequenced by immunoSEQ multiplex PCR, and TCRdb holds only the in-frame ones, with some missing. Counted here are 110,000 to 150,000 clones, 84% occurring once; the ten biggest clones make up 1.6%. The study recruited exposed participants who had met a COVID-19 case within 2 weeks before entry. The receptor was isolated from a woman under 30 who had been exposed to COVID-19. Sequencing was done on a sample of PBMCs or T cells enriched from blood (not recorded which). J is TRBJ2-2 and V is TRBV21-1; TRBD1 is the table's D call and was not checked against the DNA. TRBV21-1 is annotated as a pseudogene. The CDR3 loop is CASHGQPNTGELFF. The DNA of the CDR3 is TGTGCCAGCCACGGACAGCCGAACACCGGGGAGCTGTTTTTT.